The present T cell receptor (beta chain) was sequenced within a study of T-cell memory formation after mild COVID-19. This CDR3 is built from 15 residues. Germline CDR1 SEHNR, CDR2 FQNEAQ (reference sequence). The ends were cut back, 4 bases at V and 3 bases at J, with 14 bases in the middle. This clonotype was recorded a few times. Each CDR3 protein is one row after TCRdb ran MiXCR on the 5' RACE reads. The table includes approximately 560,000 distinct CDR3 sequences, 17% detected once. Sequenced input: PBMCs or a T cell subset sorted from them (not recorded which). This TCR came from an adult woman who had mild COVID-19 (a few samples of this study predate the infection). Cell type and time point are not known. This chain joins TRBV7-9 and TRBJ2-3; D is perhaps TRBD1 (5 bases). In DNA, the CDR3 is TGTGCCAGCAGCTCCAGGGTAGGAGTTACAGATACGCAGTATTTT. Encoded protein: CASSSRVGVTDTQYF. The variable domain in full, with the rest retrieved from reference TRBV7-9 and TRBJ2-3, is DTGVSQNPRHKITKRGQNVTFRCDPISEHNRLYWYRQTLGQGPEFLTYFQNEAQLEKSRLLSDRFSAERPKGSFSTLEIQRTEQGDSAMYLCASSSRVGVTDTQYFGPGTRLTVL.